This is a list of T cell receptor beta chains from one sample in a study of T cell changes during pregnancy in multiple sclerosis. The repertoire was sequenced with immunoSEQ multiplex PCR; TCRdb's copy has only in-frame clones and lacks some. The sample lists tens of thousands of clones, 94% occurring once. The sequencing used peripheral blood, collected in the third trimester of pregnancy. The receptors here all came from a female donor with multiple sclerosis, enrolled in a pregnancy study. CDR3s include the opening cysteine and the closing phenylalanine or tryptophan. Each record gives: J gene, V gene, D gene, CDR3 protein. The D gene is left open where the match is weak.

J: TRBJ2-2; V: TRBV28; D: TRBD1; CDR3: CASSLEDRDSRVKAGELFF
J: TRBJ2-5; V: TRBV9; D: TRBD2; CDR3: CASSARLAGETQYF
J: TRBJ2-3; V: TRBV7-7; D: .; CDR3: CASSPGLMGDTQYF
J: TRBJ2-5; V: TRBV4-2; D: .; CDR3: CASSQGGQGSVETQYF
J: TRBJ1-5; V: TRBV9; D: .; CDR3: CASSGSSRGNQPQHF
J: TRBJ1-5; V: TRBV7-2; D: TRBD1; CDR3: CASSLVTWNRGTDQPQHF
J: TRBJ1-4; V: TRBV10-3; D: .; CDR3: CAISESAGLKLFF
J: TRBJ2-7; V: TRBV30; D: TRBD1; CDR3: CAWSRRQGDYEQYF
J: TRBJ2-7; V: TRBV14; D: .; CDR3: CASSQQGGVGSYEQYF
J: TRBJ1-2; V: TRBV10-3; D: .; CDR3: CAISGGGSYGYTF
J: TRBJ1-1; V: TRBV7-2; D: TRBD1; CDR3: CASSLGPDRGRTEAFF
J: TRBJ2-7; V: TRBV13; D: .; CDR3: CASSLGARRYEQYF
J: TRBJ1-6; V: TRBV5-6; D: .; CDR3: CASSSLNSPLHF
J: TRBJ1-1; V: TRBV28; D: .; CDR3: CASRPYYRREGTNTEAFF
J: TRBJ1-5; V: TRBV7-9; D: TRBD1; CDR3: CASSFSQTGRNQPQHF
J: TRBJ1-1; V: TRBV19; D: TRBD1; CDR3: CASSTDRWNTEAFF
J: TRBJ1-1; V: TRBV7-3; D: .; CDR3: CASSPSEVTEAFF
J: TRBJ2-5; V: TRBV19; D: TRBD1; CDR3: CASSSRTGGVETQYF
J: TRBJ2-3; V: TRBV5-6; D: TRBD1; CDR3: CASSLPGQATDTQYF
J: TRBJ1-2; V: TRBV9; D: TRBD1; CDR3: CASSPRQGTRDGYTF
J: TRBJ2-7; V: TRBV9; D: .; CDR3: CASSVSADSYEQYF
J: TRBJ2-6; V: TRBV6-4; D: .; CDR3: CASTEVGGTSTGANVLTF
J: TRBJ2-7; V: TRBV7-3; D: .; CDR3: CASSPGQGTYEQYF
J: TRBJ2-1; V: TRBV5-1; D: TRBD1; CDR3: CASSSGQGRVNEQFF
J: TRBJ2-7; V: TRBV19; D: TRBD1; CDR3: CASSIFGTGIYEQYF
J: TRBJ2-3; V: TRBV11-2; D: TRBD1; CDR3: CATGGGQGVTDTQYF
J: TRBJ1-5; V: TRBV30; D: .; CDR3: CAWSPGLSQPQHF
J: TRBJ2-2; V: TRBV2; D: TRBD2; CDR3: CASSQRTSGGSGELFF
J: TRBJ1-6; V: TRBV6-1; D: .; CDR3: CASIRQLGGNSPLHF
J: TRBJ2-5; V: TRBV18; D: TRBD2; CDR3: CASSPRDGGGETQYF
J: TRBJ1-1; V: TRBV9; D: .; CDR3: CASSVDPPGGVNTEAFF
J: TRBJ2-1; V: TRBV2; D: .; CDR3: CASIPNSYNEQFF
J: TRBJ2-7; V: TRBV5-4; D: TRBD1; CDR3: CASSLDRGDYEQYF
J: TRBJ1-1; V: TRBV7-2; D: .; CDR3: CASSFSRGTEAFF
J: TRBJ2-3; V: TRBV6-4; D: TRBD2; CDR3: CASSQLAGGADTQYF
J: TRBJ2-7; V: TRBV7-2; D: TRBD1; CDR3: CASSRMGQVNEQYF
J: TRBJ1-1; V: TRBV6-6; D: .; CDR3: CASSYSSGESEAFF
J: TRBJ2-5; V: TRBV6-1; D: TRBD2; CDR3: CASSEVGLAGGDQETQYF
J: TRBJ1-6; V: TRBV6-4; D: TRBD1; CDR3: CASSDGTGGSPLHF
J: TRBJ2-5; V: TRBV13; D: TRBD2; CDR3: CASSSSGGGETQYF
J: TRBJ1-3; V: TRBV5-5; D: .; CDR3: CASSPGGYSGNTIYF
J: TRBJ2-2; V: TRBV29-1; D: .; CDR3: CSVVAGANTGELFF
J: TRBJ2-1; V: TRBV5-1; D: TRBD1; CDR3: CASSFRTGGPDEQFF
J: TRBJ1-4; V: TRBV10-3; D: TRBD1; CDR3: CAISESQAGDSLF
J: TRBJ2-3; V: TRBV9; D: TRBD2; CDR3: CASSVGLAGGTDTQYF
J: TRBJ2-3; V: TRBV11-3; D: .; CDR3: CASSLGVNTDTQYF
J: TRBJ2-7; V: TRBV2; D: TRBD1; CDR3: CASISSPGQGGYEQYF